This T cell receptor beta chain was obtained from a study of blood T cells in healthy people across ages. For this clonotype: A much more abundant neighbour one base away suggests this may be a read error.

It was with a sample-barcoded 5' primer and a J-beta primer mix that a second PCR of about 6 to 11 cycles was run. One entry per CDR3 protein results from TCRdb running MiXCR on the 5' RACE reads. This sample carries about 1.5 million distinct CDR3 sequences, about 40% of them seen once, and the ten largest clones take approximately 7.9%. Trimming left V 6 bases short and J 3 bases short, with 21 bases between. The CDR3 covers 16 residues. The germline V gene has CDR1 ENHRY and CDR2 SYGVKD. The TCR originated in a woman between 18 and 30 years old in good health. This rearrangement joins TRBV10-3 to TRBJ2-7, with D tentatively TRBD1 (7 bases). The sample was blood. Written as DNA, the CDR3 is TGTGCCATCAGCGAGGAGGGGGTGGGACAGAGCTACGAGCAGTACTTC. It codes for CAISEEGVGQSYEQYF.